These 31 T cell receptor beta chains originate from one sample sequenced in a study of CD8 T cells in ankylosing spondylitis. Using its own MiXCR run on the 5' RACE reads, TCRdb lists one record per CDR3 protein. Of approximately 250,000 distinct CDR3 sequences in the sample, roughly a third were seen once. The sequencing sample was made of blood, either unsorted or a sorted T cell fraction (not recorded which). The receptors shown here come from a male donor with ankylosing spondylitis or in good health (not recorded which).

The rearrangement joins TRBV11-2 to TRBJ2-7; D remains unclear. The CDR3 totals 18 residues. The germline V gene has CDR1 SGHAT and CDR2 FQNNGV. Trimming cost V 5 bases and J 2 bases, with 25 bases left between them. The CDR3 sequence is CASSPIRRKGNTTYEQYF. The CDR3 region has the DNA TGTGCCAGCAGCCCAATTAGGCGAAAAGGTAATACCACCTACGAGCAGTACTTC.

The V and J genes are TRBV12-3 or TRBV12-4 and TRBJ2-3; D gene uncertain. The germline V and J ends were trimmed by 2 bases and 2 bases, with 8 bases remaining between them. The CDR3 is made up of 14 amino acids. CDR3 nucleotides: TGTGCCAGCAGTTTAATAGGCTACACAGATACGCAGTATTTT. Protein product: CASSLIGYTDTQYF.

This clonotype was recorded a few times. The rearrangement uses TRBV12-3 or TRBV12-4 and TRBJ2-7; possibly TRBD2 for D (6 bases). There are 14 residues in the CDR3. Trimming pared 6 bases from V and 0 bases from J, leaving 12 bases between. The CDR3 sequence is CASSLGGNSYEQYF. In DNA, the CDR3 is TGTGCCAGCAGCCTGGGAGGAAACTCCTACGAGCAGTACTTC.

The chain is built from TRBV12-3 or TRBV12-4 and TRBJ1-2; D ambiguous. Trimming took 3 bases from V and 6 from J, leaving 14 bases between them. CDR3 length: 14 amino acids. For the CDR3, the DNA is TGTGCCAGCAGTTTTGGTCTCGCCCGGAATGGCTACACCTTC. This gives the protein CASSFGLARNGYTF.

This clonotype has just a few counts. The CDR3 DNA reads TGCAGCGTTGAAGAAGTCGGGGGGAGTGAGGGCTACACCTTC. The encoded protein is CSVEEVGGSEGYTF. The chain combines TRBV29-1 with TRBJ1-2; D perhaps matches TRBD1 (5 bases). The germline V and J ends were trimmed by 0 bases and 8 bases, with 16 bases remaining between them. The germline V gene has CDR1 SQVTM and CDR2 ANQGSEA. The CDR3 runs 14 residues.

V and J are TRBV10-3 and TRBJ1-1; D remains unclear. The CDR3 is 14 amino acids. Trimming stripped 4 bases from V and 8 bases from J, with 17 bases between. The germline CDR1 and CDR2 sequences are ENHRY and SYGVKD. The CDR3 coding sequence is TGTGCCATCAGTGGGGAGCTAAAGGCCTGGGAAGCTTTCTTT. Its translation is CAISGELKAWEAFF.

The chain uses TRBV11-2 and TRBJ2-1, with a weak D call TRBD2 (6 bases). With 1 base removed from V and 2 bases from J, the gap between germline ends came to 15 bases. Germline V gene sequence: CDR1 SGHAT, CDR2 FQNNGV. The CDR3 is 17 residues long. CDR3 sequence: CASSLVRGVATYNEQFF. CDR3 coding DNA: TGTGCCAGCAGCTTAGTTCGCGGGGTTGCAACCTACAATGAGCAGTTCTTC.

The table lists this clonotype with a count of one. This sequence joins TRBV2 and TRBJ2-1; possibly TRBD2 for D (5 bases). Trimming removed 5 bases from V and 10 bases from J, with 12 bases in between. In germline, CDR1 is SNHLY, CDR2 FYNNEI. This CDR3 is built from 12 residues. The CDR3 DNA is TGTGCCAGCAGTCCATCCGGGATAGAGCAGTTCTTC. The encoded protein is CASSPSGIEQFF.

This clonotype turned up a few times. The rearrangement uses TRBV5-1 and TRBJ1-1; 7 bases fit TRBD1. V shed 0 bases, J shed 4 bases, and the junction held 3 bases outside the gene matches. Germline V gene data show CDR1 as SGHRS and CDR2 as YFSETQ. The CDR3 has 14 amino acids. The CDR3 sequence is CASSLAGTVTEAFF. The CDR3 DNA reads TGCGCCAGCAGCTTGGCCGGGACAGTCACTGAAGCTTTCTTT.

There are a few counts of this clonotype. The rearrangement links TRBV5-1 to TRBJ2-5, with D perhaps matching TRBD1 (6 bases). The CDR3 runs to 14 residues. Germline values: CDR1 SGHRS, CDR2 YFSETQ. The germline V and J ends were trimmed by 3 bases and 2 bases, with 11 bases remaining between them. The CDR3 loop reads CASSSRTDQETQYF. The DNA for the CDR3 is TGCGCCAGCAGCTCCAGGACAGATCAAGAGACCCAGTACTTC.

This chain connects TRBV10-3 to TRBJ1-5; 7 bases line up with TRBD1. The germline gives CDR1 ENHRY, CDR2 SYGVKD. V dropped 4 bases and J dropped 6; count of bases not matched to a gene: 15. CDR3 size: 17 residues. The CDR3 coding sequence is TGTGCCATCAGTGCAAAAAAGGGTGGTCAGGGGGGTCAGCCCCAGCATTTT. As protein: CAISAKKGGQGGQPQHF.

There are a few counts of this clonotype. CDR3 coding DNA: TGTGCCAGCAGTTTAAGTGAGGAGGGGGAAGAGACCCAGTACTTC. Translated: CASSLSEEGEETQYF. The chain combines TRBV12-3 or TRBV12-4 with TRBJ2-5; possibly TRBD1 or TRBD2 for D (6 bases each). V lost 2 bases and J lost 3, with 13 bases in between. The CDR3 extends over 15 amino acids.

V usage is TRBV28 and J usage is TRBJ2-3; D unresolved. Germline V gene lookup returns CDR1 MDHEN and CDR2 SYDVKM. Trimming removed 9 bases from V and 1 base from J, with 14 bases in between. CDR3 length equals 14 residues. In DNA, the CDR3 is TGTGCCAGTGCGGCGTCGGGTGGCACAGATACGCAGTATTTT. Residues: CASAASGGTDTQYF.

This clonotype came up once. The rearrangement joins TRBV20-1 to TRBJ2-1; 9 nucleotides line up with TRBD2. Looked up from germline, CDR1 is DFQATT and CDR2 is SNEGSKA (reference sequence). Trimming cost V 3 bases and J 9 bases; bases outside gene matches: 18. This CDR3 is built from 17 residues. The CDR3 reads CSARSTRLAGMGTEQFF. The CDR3 region has the DNA TGCAGTGCTAGGTCTACCCGGCTAGCGGGGATGGGGACTGAGCAGTTCTTC.

The V gene is TRBV12-3 or TRBV12-4, the J gene TRBJ1-6, with no clear D. The CDR3 contains 15 residues. V shed 3 bases and J shed 4 bases, with 10 bases lying between them. CDR3 protein: CASSLRSDYNSPLHF. CDR3 in DNA: TGTGCCAGCAGTTTGAGGTCCGATTATAATTCACCCCTCCACTTT.

This clonotype was detected a few times. This chain joins TRBV3-1 and TRBJ1-5; the match to TRBD1 covers 8 bases. V shed 5 bases, J shed 2 bases, and the junction held 5 bases outside the gene matches. CDR1 is LGHDT, CDR2 YNNKEL, per germline (reference sequence). CDR3 length: 15 amino acids. This CDR3 reads CASSGGQAGNQPQHF. The CDR3 DNA follows: TGTGCCAGCAGCGGGGGACAGGCAGGCAATCAGCCCCAGCATTTT.

The table lists this clonotype with a few counts. The J gene is TRBJ2-3, the V gene TRBV29-1; 8 bases map to TRBD1. V shed 3 bases and J 4 bases; nucleotides not matched to a gene: 6. CDR1 and CDR2 from the germline V gene are SQVTM and ANQGSEA. The CDR3 has 14 amino acids. The CDR3, as DNA: TGCAGCGTTGATAAGCAGGGGGCCTCAGATACGCAGTATTTT. Protein: CSVDKQGASDTQYF.

The V gene is TRBV12-3 or TRBV12-4, the J gene TRBJ2-5, with TRBD2 identical over 9 bases. Germline trimming cut 5 bases from V and 3 bases from J; bases unmatched to any gene: 7. The CDR3 consists of 15 residues. The CDR3 region has the DNA TGTGCCAGCAGTGGGGGGGCTAGCGGGGAAGAGACCCAGTACTTC. Amino acid sequence: CASSGGASGEETQYF.

This clonotype occurred a few times. The V and J genes are TRBV20-1 and TRBJ2-7; D gene unclear. V lost 0 bases to trimming and J lost 5 bases, with 17 bases between them. The CDR3 is 15 residues long. From germline, CDR1 is DFQATT and CDR2 SNEGSKA (reference sequence). The CDR3 nucleotides are TGCAGTGCTAGAGATCTCTCGACAACTAACGACGAGCAGTACTTC. This sequence encodes CSARDLSTTNDEQYF.

The table lists this clonotype with a few counts. The gene calls are TRBV6-1 and TRBJ2-7; possibly TRBD1 for D (5 bases). With 1 base removed from V and 2 bases from J, the gap between germline ends came to 15 bases. CDR1 and CDR2 (germline): MNHNS, SASEGT. The CDR3 is 16 amino acids. The CDR3 protein is CASSEEGSFPTYEQYF. In DNA form, the CDR3 reads TGTGCCAGCAGTGAAGAGGGGTCTTTTCCCACCTACGAGCAGTACTTC.

The rearrangement uses TRBV7-9 and TRBJ2-3; TRBD1 agrees at 9 bases. The CDR3 is made up of 15 amino acids. V was pared by 4 bases and J by 4 bases, with 6 bases of the junction left unmatched. Germline loops: CDR1 SEHNR, CDR2 FQNEAQ (reference sequence). The CDR3 region has the DNA TGTGCCAGCAGCTGGGGGACAGGGAGCGCAGATACGCAGTATTTT. Translating it yields CASSWGTGSADTQYF.

This clonotype was counted between two and nine times. The chain has TRBV5-1 and TRBJ2-1; D possibly corresponds to TRBD1 (6 bases). The germline V gene has CDR1 SGHRS and CDR2 YFSETQ. V dropped 4 bases and J dropped 2 bases, with 19 bases sitting between them. The CDR3 extends over 17 amino acids. CDR3 residues: CASSIPRGDLTYNEQFF. Here the CDR3 DNA reads TGCGCCAGCAGCATACCCAGGGGCGACCTTACCTACAATGAGCAGTTCTTC.

V gene TRBV12-3 or TRBV12-4 combines with J gene TRBJ2-3, with D perhaps TRBD1 (6 bases). With 3 bases removed from V and 1 base from J, the gap between germline ends came to 8 bases. The CDR3 covers 14 residues. The DNA of the CDR3 is TGTGCCAGCAGTTTGGGACACGGCACAGATACGCAGTATTTT. This encodes CASSLGHGTDTQYF.

This CDR3 is CASSVGSGVETQYF. The DNA for the CDR3 is TGTGCCAGCAGCGTAGGGTCAGGGGTGGAGACCCAGTACTTC. This chain uses TRBV9 with TRBJ2-5; tentative D call: TRBD1 (6 bases). Trimming took 0 bases from V and 5 from J, leaving 11 bases between them. This CDR3 contains 14 residues. The germline gives CDR1 SGDLS, CDR2 YYNGEE. Looking up the rest from reference TRBV9 and TRBJ2-5 gives the full variable domain: DSGVTQTPKHLITATGQRVTLRCSPRSGDLSVYWYQQSLDQGLQFLIQYYNGEERAKGNILERFSAQQFPDLHSELNLSSLELGDSALYFCASSVGSGVETQYFGPGTRLLVL.

V and J are TRBV12-3 or TRBV12-4 and TRBJ2-4, with 7 bases lining up with TRBD2. Trimming took 4 bases from V and 9 from J; bases not matched to a gene: 3. This CDR3 has 12 amino acids. This chain's CDR3 is CASSSGGLIQYF. The CDR3 nucleotides read TGTGCCAGCAGTTCGGGGGGTCTCATTCAGTACTTC.

In this sample, this clonotype turned up a few times. The chain carries TRBV12-3 or TRBV12-4 and TRBJ2-1, with 7 bases aligning to TRBD1. This CDR3 has 15 residues. The V and J ends lost 7 bases and 8 bases, in that order; junction bases with no gene match: 14. CDR3 bases: TGTGCCAGCACAAAATCGACAGGGAGAATATATGAGCAGTTCTTC. Translated, it gives CASTKSTGRIYEQFF.

This clonotype has just one count. This chain uses TRBV7-8 with TRBJ2-5, with TRBD1 matching over 11 bases. CDR3 length: 15 residues. Trimming took 3 bases from V and 5 from J; bases not matched to a gene: 5. Looked up from germline, CDR1 is SGHVS and CDR2 is FQNEAQ. The CDR3 DNA reads as TGTGCCAGCAGCTTCCTGGACAGGGGGCGGGAGACCCAGTACTTC. This sequence encodes CASSFLDRGRETQYF.

This clonotype was found many times. V usage is TRBV12-3 or TRBV12-4 and J usage is TRBJ2-2, with 7 nucleotides matching TRBD2. V was pared by 5 bases and J by 6 bases, with 0 bases of the junction left unmatched. CDR3 length: 12 amino acids. The CDR3 loop reads CASSAGAGELFF. Here the CDR3 DNA reads TGTGCCAGCAGTGCGGGGGCCGGGGAGCTGTTTTTT.

The chain employs TRBV10-2 and TRBJ2-4, with unresolved D. Trimming took 7 bases from V and 0 from J, leaving 13 bases between them. Per the germline V gene, CDR1 is WSHSY and CDR2 is SAAADI. This CDR3 is 15 amino acids long. CDR3 region: CASTKMILAKNIQYF. The CDR3 nucleotides read TGCGCCAGCACCAAGATGATCCTAGCCAAAAACATTCAGTACTTC.

This clonotype was detected only once. This chain uses TRBV20-1 with TRBJ2-7; 10 bases fit TRBD2. The CDR3 totals 13 residues. V dropped 4 bases and J dropped 4; count of bases not matched to a gene: 4. Germline V gene data show CDR1 as DFQATT and CDR2 as SNEGSKA (reference sequence). The CDR3 loop reads CSAMSGGDYEQYF. CDR3 nucleotide sequence: TGCAGTGCTATGAGCGGGGGGGATTACGAGCAGTACTTC.

This clonotype was picked up many times. The chain joins TRBV29-1 to TRBJ2-1, with D perhaps given as TRBD1 or TRBD2 (5 bases each). Germline values: CDR1 SQVTM, CDR2 ANQGSEA. CDR3 length equals 14 residues. Deletions cut 1 base from V and 2 bases from J, with 9 bases between. The CDR3 sequence is CSVEGDGTYNEQFF. Written as DNA, the CDR3 is TGCAGCGTTGAAGGGGACGGCACCTACAATGAGCAGTTCTTC.